This T cell receptor beta chain originates from a study of identical twins. One entry per CDR3 protein, called by TCRdb with MiXCR from the 5' RACE reads. The table has around 490,000 distinct CDR3 sequences, 13% to 15% seen once. Germline lookup yields CDR1 ENHRY and CDR2 SYGVKD. CDR3 size: 15 residues. Trimming removed 6 bases at V and 9 bases at J, with 22 bases between. Every donor was a healthy Caucasian. These same data were also listed under a study on yellow fever vaccine responses in identical twins.

The sequence was obtained from a woman between 18 and 29 years old in good health. The sample comprised CD4+ T cells sorted from blood. The rearrangement links TRBV10-3 to TRBJ2-3; D gene ambiguous. The CDR3 sequence: CAISADSYGPYTQYF. Written as DNA, the CDR3 is TGTGCCATCAGCGCAGACTCTTACGGTCCATACACGCAGTATTTT.